Sequencing of this T cell receptor (beta chain) was carried out in a study of spatial heterogeneity in lung cancer. This clonotype was found many times. Described time point: sample taken at primary tumor resection. From tumor, nontumor lung or frozen PBMC, whole RNA was taken unsorted for sequencing. V dropped 1 base and J dropped 6 bases, with 10 bases sitting between them. The CDR3 loop spans 13 amino acids. CDR1 is SGHVS and CDR2 is FQNEAQ in the germline V gene. Carried by each TCR cDNA molecule was a unique molecular identifier. Using its own MiXCR run on the 5' RACE reads, TCRdb lists one record per CDR3 protein. This sample carries roughly 100,000 distinct CDR3 sequences, over 8.5% of them seen once, and the ten largest clones take less than 9%.

J is TRBJ2-7 and V is TRBV7-8; a possible D gene is TRBD1 (6 bases). This TCR derives from a male donor with early-stage non-small cell lung cancer. Sequences were derived from PBMCs, sampled at surgery. The CDR3 sequence: CASSLVEGGEQYF. The CDR3 DNA follows: TGTGCCAGCAGCTTAGTCGAAGGGGGCGAGCAGTACTTC.